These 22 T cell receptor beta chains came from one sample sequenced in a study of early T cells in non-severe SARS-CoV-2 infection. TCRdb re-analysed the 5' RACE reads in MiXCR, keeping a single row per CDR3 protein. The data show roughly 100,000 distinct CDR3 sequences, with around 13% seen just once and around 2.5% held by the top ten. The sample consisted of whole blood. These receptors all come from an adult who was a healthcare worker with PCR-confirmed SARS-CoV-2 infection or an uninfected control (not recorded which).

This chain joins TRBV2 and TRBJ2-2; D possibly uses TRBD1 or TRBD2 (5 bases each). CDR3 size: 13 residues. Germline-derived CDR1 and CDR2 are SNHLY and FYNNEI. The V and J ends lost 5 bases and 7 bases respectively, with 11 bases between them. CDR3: CASSPGPDGELFF. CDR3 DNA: TGTGCCAGCAGTCCGGGACCTGACGGGGAGCTGTTTTTT.

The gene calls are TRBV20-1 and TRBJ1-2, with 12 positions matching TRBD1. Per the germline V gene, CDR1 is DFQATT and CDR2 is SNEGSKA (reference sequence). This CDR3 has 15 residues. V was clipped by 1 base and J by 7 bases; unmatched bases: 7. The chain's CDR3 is CSARAPGTGGSGYTF. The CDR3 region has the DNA TGCAGTGCTAGAGCTCCCGGGACAGGGGGCAGTGGCTACACCTTC.

The CDR3 here is CASSHAPRGLEGYTF. CDR3 DNA: TGTGCCAGCAGCCATGCCCCCAGGGGGCTCGAAGGCTACACCTTC. This chain uses TRBV6-2 or TRBV6-3 with TRBJ1-2; 8 nucleotides line up with TRBD1. The CDR3 has 15 amino acids. Germline V gives CDR1 MNHEY, CDR2 SVGEGT. After removal of 6 bases from V and 8 bases from J, the junction contained 14 bases not matched to a gene.

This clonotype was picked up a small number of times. CDR3 bases: TGTGCCACCGCCCGGGAAGCGGGGGGCGGTGAGCAGTTCTTC. Residues: CATAREAGGGEQFF. The genes are TRBV24-1 and TRBJ2-1; 9 bases are shared with TRBD2. The CDR3 covers 14 residues. The V gene's germline CDR1 is KGHDR and CDR2 SFDVKD. J was trimmed by 9 bases and V by 9 bases; bases with no gene match: 11.

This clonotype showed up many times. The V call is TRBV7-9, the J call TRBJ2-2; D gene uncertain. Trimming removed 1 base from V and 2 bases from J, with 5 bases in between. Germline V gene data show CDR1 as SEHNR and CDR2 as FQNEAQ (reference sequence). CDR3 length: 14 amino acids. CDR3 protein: CASSLVGNTGELFF. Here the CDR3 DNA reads TGTGCCAGCAGCTTAGTAGGAAACACCGGGGAGCTGTTTTTT.

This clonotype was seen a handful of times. The CDR3 coding sequence is TGTGCCATCAGCGCGCTACAGGGCCCCACCTTGAATGAGCAGTTCTTC. Translation: CAISALQGPTLNEQFF. This rearrangement joins TRBV10-3 to TRBJ2-1, with D perhaps TRBD1 (6 bases). The CDR3 loop spans 16 amino acids. Germline values: CDR1 ENHRY, CDR2 SYGVKD. V was trimmed by 6 bases and J by 7 bases, leaving 22 bases between them.

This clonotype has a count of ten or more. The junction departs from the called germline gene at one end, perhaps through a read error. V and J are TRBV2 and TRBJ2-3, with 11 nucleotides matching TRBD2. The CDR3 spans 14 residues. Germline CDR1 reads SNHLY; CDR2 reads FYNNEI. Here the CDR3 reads CATSSSGGPDTQYF. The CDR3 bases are TGTGCCACCAGTTCTAGCGGGGGGCCAGATACGCAGTATTTT.

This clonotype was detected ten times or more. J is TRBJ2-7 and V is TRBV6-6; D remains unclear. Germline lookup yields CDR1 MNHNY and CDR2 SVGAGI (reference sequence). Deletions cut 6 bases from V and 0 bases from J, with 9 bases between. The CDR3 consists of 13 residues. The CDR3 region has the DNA TGTGCCAGCAGCCTCACGGACTCCTACGAGCAGTACTTC. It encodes CASSLTDSYEQYF.

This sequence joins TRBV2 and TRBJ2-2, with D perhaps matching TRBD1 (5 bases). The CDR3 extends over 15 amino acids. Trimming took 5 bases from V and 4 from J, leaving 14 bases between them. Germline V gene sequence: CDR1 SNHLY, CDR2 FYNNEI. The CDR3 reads CASSLASGSTGELFF. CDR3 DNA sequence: TGTGCCAGCAGTTTAGCCTCAGGGTCCACCGGGGAGCTGTTTTTT.

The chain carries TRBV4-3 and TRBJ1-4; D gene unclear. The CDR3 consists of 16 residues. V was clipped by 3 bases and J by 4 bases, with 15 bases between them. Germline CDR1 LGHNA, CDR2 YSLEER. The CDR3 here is CASSHATHGDNEKLFF. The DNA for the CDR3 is TGCGCCAGCAGCCATGCTACTCACGGGGATAATGAAAAACTGTTTTTT.

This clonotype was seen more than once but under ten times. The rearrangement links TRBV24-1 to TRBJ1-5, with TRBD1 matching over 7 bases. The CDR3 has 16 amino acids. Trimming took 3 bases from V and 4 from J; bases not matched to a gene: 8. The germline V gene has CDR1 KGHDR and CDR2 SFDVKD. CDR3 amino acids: CATSDPATGRNQPQHF. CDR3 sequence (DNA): TGTGCCACCAGTGATCCCGCGACAGGGCGGAATCAGCCCCAGCATTTT.

The CDR3: CSVGTSGGTNNEQFF. The CDR3 bases are TGCAGCGTTGGGACTAGCGGGGGGACAAATAATGAGCAGTTCTTC. The chain combines TRBV29-1 with TRBJ2-1, with 14 bases aligning to TRBD2. CDR1 and CDR2 from the germline V gene are SQVTM and ANQGSEA. V dropped 4 bases and J dropped 7; count of bases not matched to a gene: 6. This CDR3 is built from 15 residues.

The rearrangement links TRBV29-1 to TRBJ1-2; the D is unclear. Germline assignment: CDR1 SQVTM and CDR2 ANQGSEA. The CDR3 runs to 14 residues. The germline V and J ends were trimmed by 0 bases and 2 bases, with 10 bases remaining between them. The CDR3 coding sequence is TGCAGCGTTGAAGAGAAGGACCCCAACTATGGCTACACCTTC. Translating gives CSVEEKDPNYGYTF.

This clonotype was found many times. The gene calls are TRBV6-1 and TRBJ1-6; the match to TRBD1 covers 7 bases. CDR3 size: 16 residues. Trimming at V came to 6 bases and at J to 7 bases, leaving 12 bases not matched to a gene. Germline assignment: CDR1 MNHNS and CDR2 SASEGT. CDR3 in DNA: TGTGCCAGCAGAGGCGGAGTGGGACAGAGGAATTCACCCCTCCACTTT. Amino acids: CASRGGVGQRNSPLHF.

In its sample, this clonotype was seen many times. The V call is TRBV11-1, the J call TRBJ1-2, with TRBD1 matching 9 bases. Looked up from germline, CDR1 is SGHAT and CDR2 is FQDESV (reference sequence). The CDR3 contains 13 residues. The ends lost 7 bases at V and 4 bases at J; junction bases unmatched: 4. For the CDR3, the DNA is TGTGCCAGCACGGGGACAGGGACCTATGGCTACACCTTC. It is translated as CASTGTGTYGYTF.

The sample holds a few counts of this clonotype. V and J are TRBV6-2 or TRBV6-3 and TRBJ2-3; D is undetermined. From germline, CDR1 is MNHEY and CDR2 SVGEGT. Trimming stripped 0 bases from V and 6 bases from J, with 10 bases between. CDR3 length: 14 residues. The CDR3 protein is CASSYSWTGDTQYF. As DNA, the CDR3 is TGTGCCAGCAGTTACTCCTGGACGGGCGATACGCAGTATTTT.

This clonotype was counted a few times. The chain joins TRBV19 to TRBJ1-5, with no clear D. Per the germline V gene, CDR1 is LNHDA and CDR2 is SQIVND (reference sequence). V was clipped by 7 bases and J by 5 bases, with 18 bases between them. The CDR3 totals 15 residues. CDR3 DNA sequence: TGTGCCAGTACCCCTCAGGAAGGAATCCATCAGCCCCAGCATTTT. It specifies CASTPQEGIHQPQHF.

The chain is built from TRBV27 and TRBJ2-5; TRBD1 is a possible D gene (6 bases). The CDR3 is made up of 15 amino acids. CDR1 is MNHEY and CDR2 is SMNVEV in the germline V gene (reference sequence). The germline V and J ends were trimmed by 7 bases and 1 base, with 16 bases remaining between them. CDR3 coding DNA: TGTGCCAGCAAGCCATTAACAGGGCTCCAAGAGACCCAGTACTTC. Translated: CASKPLTGLQETQYF.

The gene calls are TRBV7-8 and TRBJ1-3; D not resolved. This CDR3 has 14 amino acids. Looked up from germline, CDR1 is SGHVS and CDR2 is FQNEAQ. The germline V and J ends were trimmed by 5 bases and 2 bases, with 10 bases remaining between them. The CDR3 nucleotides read TGTGCCAGCAGCCTGACATCTACTGGAAACACCATATATTTT. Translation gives CASSLTSTGNTIYF.

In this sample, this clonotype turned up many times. The CDR3 coding sequence is TGTGCCACCTCACGGGGCGGGGGGCCCACAGATACGCAGTATTTT. Translated, it gives CATSRGGGPTDTQYF. V usage is TRBV11-2 and J usage is TRBJ2-3; 8 bases map to TRBD2. The germline V gene has CDR1 SGHAT and CDR2 FQNNGV. This CDR3 contains 15 residues. V shed 10 bases, J shed 2 bases, and the junction held 11 bases outside the gene matches.

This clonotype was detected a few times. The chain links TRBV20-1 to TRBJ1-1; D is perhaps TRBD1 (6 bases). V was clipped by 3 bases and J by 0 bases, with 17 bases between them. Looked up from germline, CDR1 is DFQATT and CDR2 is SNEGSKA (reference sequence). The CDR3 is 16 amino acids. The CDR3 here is CSARTQGTALNTEAFF. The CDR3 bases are TGCAGTGCTAGGACCCAGGGGACGGCTCTGAACACTGAAGCTTTCTTT.

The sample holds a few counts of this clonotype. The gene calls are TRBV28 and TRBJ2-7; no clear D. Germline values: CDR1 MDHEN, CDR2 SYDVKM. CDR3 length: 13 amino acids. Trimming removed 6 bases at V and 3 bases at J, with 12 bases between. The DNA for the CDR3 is TGTGCCAGCAGCCGAGGACGGAGCTACGAGCAGTACTTC. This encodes CASSRGRSYEQYF.